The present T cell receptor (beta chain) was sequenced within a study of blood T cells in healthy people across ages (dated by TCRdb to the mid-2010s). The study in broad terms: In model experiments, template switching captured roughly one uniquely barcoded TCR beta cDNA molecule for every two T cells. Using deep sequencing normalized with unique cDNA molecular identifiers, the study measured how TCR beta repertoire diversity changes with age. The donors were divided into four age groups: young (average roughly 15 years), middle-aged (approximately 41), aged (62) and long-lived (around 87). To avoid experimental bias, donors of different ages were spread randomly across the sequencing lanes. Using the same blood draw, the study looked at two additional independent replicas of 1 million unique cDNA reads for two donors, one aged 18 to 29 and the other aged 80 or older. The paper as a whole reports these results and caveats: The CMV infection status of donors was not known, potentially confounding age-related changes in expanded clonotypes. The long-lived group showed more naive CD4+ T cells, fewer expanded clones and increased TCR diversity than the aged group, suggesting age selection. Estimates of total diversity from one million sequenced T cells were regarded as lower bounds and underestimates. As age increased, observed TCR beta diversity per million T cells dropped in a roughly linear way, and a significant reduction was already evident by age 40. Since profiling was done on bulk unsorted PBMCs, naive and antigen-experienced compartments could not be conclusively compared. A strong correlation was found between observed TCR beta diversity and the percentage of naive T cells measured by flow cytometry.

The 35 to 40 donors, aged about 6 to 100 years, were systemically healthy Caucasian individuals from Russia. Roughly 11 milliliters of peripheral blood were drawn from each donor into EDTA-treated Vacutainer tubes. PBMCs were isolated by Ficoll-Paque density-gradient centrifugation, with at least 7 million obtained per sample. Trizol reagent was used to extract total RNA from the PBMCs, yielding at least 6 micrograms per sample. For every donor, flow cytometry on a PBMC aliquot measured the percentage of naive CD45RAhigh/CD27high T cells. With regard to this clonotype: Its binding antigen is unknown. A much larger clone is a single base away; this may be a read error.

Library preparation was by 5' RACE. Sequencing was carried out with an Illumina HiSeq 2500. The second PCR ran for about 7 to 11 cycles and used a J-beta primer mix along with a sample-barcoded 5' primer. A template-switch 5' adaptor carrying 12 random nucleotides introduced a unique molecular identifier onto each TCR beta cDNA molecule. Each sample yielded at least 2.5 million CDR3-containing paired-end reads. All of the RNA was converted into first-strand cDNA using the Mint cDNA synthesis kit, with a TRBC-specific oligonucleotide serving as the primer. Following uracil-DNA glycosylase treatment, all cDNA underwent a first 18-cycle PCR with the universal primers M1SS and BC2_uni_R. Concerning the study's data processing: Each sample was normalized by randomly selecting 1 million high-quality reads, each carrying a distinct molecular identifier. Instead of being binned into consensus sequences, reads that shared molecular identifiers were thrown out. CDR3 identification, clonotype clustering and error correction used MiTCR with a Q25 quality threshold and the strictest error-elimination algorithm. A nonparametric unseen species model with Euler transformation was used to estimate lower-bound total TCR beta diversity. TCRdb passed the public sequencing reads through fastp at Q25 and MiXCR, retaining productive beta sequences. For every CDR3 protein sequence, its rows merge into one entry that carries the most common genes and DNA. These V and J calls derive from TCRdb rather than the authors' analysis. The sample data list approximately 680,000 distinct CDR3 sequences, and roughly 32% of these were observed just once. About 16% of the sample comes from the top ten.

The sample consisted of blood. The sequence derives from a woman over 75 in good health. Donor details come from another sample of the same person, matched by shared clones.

The nucleotides read TGTGCCAGCAGCTTACGGAGCTCCTACAATGAGCAGTACTTC. It specifies CASSLRSSYNEQYF. The chain is encoded by TRBV11-2 joined to TRBJ2-1; the D gene is unclear. The J call may be in error: the DNA end matches TRBJ2-7 better. The CDR1 and CDR2 encoded by the germline V gene are SGHAT and FQNNGV. Taken from cysteine to phenylalanine, the CDR3 has 14 residues. The CDR3 DNA has 42 bases and is translated from base 1.